Below, 12 T cell receptor beta chains from the same sample are listed, as sequenced in a study of long-term antiretroviral therapy in people with HIV. The libraries were made with immunoSEQ v3.0 at survey level. Libraries were prepared by immunoSEQ multiplex PCR; TCRdb keeps only in-frame clonotypes and omits some of them. The profile covers more than 35,000 clones, with roughly 96% appearing a single time and less than 3.5% taken by the ten largest. The sequencing here drew on unsorted PBMCs, taken 3.7 years after starting antiretroviral therapy. The source is a woman in her fifties or sixties with HIV.

The chain links TRBV4-2 to TRBJ1-2; the match to TRBD1 covers 10 bases. Germline V lookup: CDR1 LGHNA, CDR2 YNFKEQ. The CDR3 totals 15 residues. J gave up 6 bases and V 3 bases, and 7 bases lay outside the gene matches. Here the CDR3 reads CASSHPSGQGNGYTF. DNA for the CDR3: TGTGCCAGCAGCCACCCATCGGGACAGGGGAATGGCTACACCTTC.

The rearrangement joins TRBV18 to TRBJ2-3; D is ambiguous. Germline CDR1 and CDR2: KGHSH and LQKENI. The CDR3 runs 12 residues. Trimming took off 3 bases at V and 2 bases at J, with 3 bases between the two ends. The CDR3 protein is CASSPFTDTQYF. The DNA of the CDR3 is TGTGCCAGCTCACCCTTCACAGATACGCAGTATTTT.

J is TRBJ2-3 and V is TRBV7-2; the D gene is possibly TRBD2 (7 bases). Trimming cost V 7 bases and J 5 bases, with 19 bases left between them. This CDR3 spans 15 amino acids. In germline, CDR1 is SGHTA, CDR2 FQGNSA. CDR3 coding DNA: TGTGCCAGCAAGACTACGGCGGGGGCGATAGATACGCAGTATTTT. Translating it yields CASKTTAGAIDTQYF.

The V gene is TRBV27, the J gene TRBJ1-1; a possible D gene is TRBD1 (6 bases). CDR1 is MNHEY and CDR2 is SMNVEV in the germline V gene (reference sequence). Trimming stripped 3 bases from V and 1 base from J, with 18 bases between. CDR3 length equals 17 residues. CDR3 sequence reads: CASSFLRLGGENTEAFF. The CDR3 DNA is TGTGCCAGCAGTTTTCTCCGATTGGGGGGCGAGAACACTGAAGCTTTCTTT.

V usage is TRBV27 and J usage is TRBJ2-3; 9 bases map to TRBD2. V shed 0 bases, J shed 5 bases, and the junction held 3 bases outside the gene matches. Germline-derived CDR1 and CDR2 are MNHEY and SMNVEV (reference sequence). CDR3 length: 15 residues. In nucleotides, the CDR3 is TGTGCCAGCAGTTTATCACTAGCGGGTAGAGATACGCAGTATTTT. This encodes CASSLSLAGRDTQYF.

The chain joins TRBV7-8 to TRBJ1-1; no definite D call. There are 14 residues in the CDR3. Trimming stripped 1 base from V and 1 base from J, with 7 bases between. Germline V gene sequence: CDR1 SGHVS, CDR2 FQNEAQ. CDR3 sequence (DNA): TGTGCCAGCAGCTTAGTTTGGGCGAACACTGAAGCTTTCTTT. Amino acid sequence: CASSLVWANTEAFF.

The chain employs TRBV2 and TRBJ1-3, with D maybe TRBD1 (5 bases). V lost 2 bases and J lost 2, with 10 bases in between. Germline V gives CDR1 SNHLY, CDR2 FYNNEI. The CDR3 runs 15 residues. The CDR3 DNA reads as TGTGCCAGCAGTGAACAAGGGGCTGCTGGAAACACCATATATTTT. This codes for CASSEQGAAGNTIYF.

The chain recombines TRBV19 with TRBJ2-7, with D unclear. V was shortened by 6 bases and J by 0 bases, with 6 bases between the two germline ends. This CDR3 contains 12 residues. CDR1 and CDR2 from the germline V gene are LNHDA and SQIVND (reference sequence). The CDR3 loop reads CASRGYSYEQYF. DNA for the CDR3: TGTGCCAGTAGGGGATACTCCTACGAGCAGTACTTC.

V gene TRBV5-4 combines with J gene TRBJ2-7; D gene uncertain. The V gene's germline CDR1 is SGHNT and CDR2 YYREEE (reference sequence). V lost 2 bases and J 2 bases, leaving 8 bases between the germline ends. The CDR3 runs to 13 residues. The CDR3 DNA follows: TGTGCCAGCAGCTTAGACGAACCCTACGAGCAGTACTTC. Its translation is CASSLDEPYEQYF.

CDR3 coding DNA: TGCAGCGTTGAGGCCCCGGCAGGGGGCGGTACAGATACGCAGTATTTT. The encoded protein is CSVEAPAGGGTDTQYF. The chain has TRBV29-1 and TRBJ2-3, with 8 nucleotides matching TRBD1. V lost 3 bases to trimming and J lost 3 bases; unmatched junction nucleotides: 11. The germline V gene has CDR1 SQVTM and CDR2 ANQGSEA. This CDR3 region has 16 residues.

This clone was found once. The rearrangement joins TRBV9 to TRBJ1-6; 11 bases are a match to TRBD1. This CDR3 is 16 amino acids long. Germline trimming cut 4 bases from V and 5 bases from J; bases unmatched to any gene: 5. Germline loops: CDR1 SGDLS, CDR2 YYNGEE. The CDR3 spells CASSQDRGPDNSPLHF. The CDR3 nucleotides are TGTGCCAGCAGCCAGGACAGGGGGCCGGATAATTCACCCCTCCACTTT.

This rearrangement joins TRBV5-4 to TRBJ1-2; 9 nucleotides match TRBD1. Germline V gives CDR1 SGHNT, CDR2 YYREEE (reference sequence). Germline trimming cut 4 bases from V and 7 bases from J; bases unmatched to any gene: 14. This CDR3 has 16 residues. The CDR3 region has the DNA TGTGCCAGCAGCAGGGACAGGGAGATCTTGATCGGTGGCTACACCTTC. Its protein is CASSRDREILIGGYTF.